Listed below are T cell receptor beta chains from one sample, sequenced in a study of CD4 T cells in relation to SARS-CoV-2 and coronaviruses. These receptors' targets are unknown. Sequencing used immunoSEQ multiplex PCR; TCRdb keeps in-frame clones, though not all of them. Of approximately 30,000 clones in the sample, 74% are singletons; the top ten hold approximately 20%. The source material was CD4+ T cells from PBMCs, cultured in vitro. The receptors were gathered from a human donor in good health. Both conserved end residues are part of each CDR3. D genes are given only for firm matches. The size field is filled for only some rows; it gives once, few, many or a size class.

>TRBJ2-5|.|TRBD1|TRBV5-6
TGTGCCAGCAGCTTGGCCTTCTCAGGGGGCCAAGAGACCCAGTACTTC
CASSLAFSGGQETQYF
>TRBJ2-2|.|TRBD1|TRBV5-1
TGCGCCAGCAGCAAATCGGGACAGGGAGGCCAGTGGGACACCGGGGAGCTGTTTTTT
CASSKSGQGGQWDTGELFF
>TRBJ2-7|.|.|TRBV5-1
TGCGCCAGCAGCGCGACTGGGCCCTACGAGCAGTACTTC
CASSATGPYEQYF
>TRBJ2-3|.|.|TRBV2
TGTGCCAGCAGTTGGAGGCAAGGGGCAGATACGCAGTATTTT
CASSWRQGADTQYF
>TRBJ2-5|.|.|TRBV2
TGTGCCAGCAAGGACGTTGGGATGACCCAGTACTTC
CASKDVGMTQYF
>TRBJ1-2|.|.|TRBV7-9
TGTGCCAGCAGCCTTACAAGCTTCGGCTATGGCTACACCTTC
CASSLTSFGYGYTF
>TRBJ2-1|.|.|TRBV3-1/TRBV3-2
TGTGCCAGCAGCGCAAGTCCGAGGGGGGGCGGGAATGAGCAGTTCTTC
CASSASPRGGGNEQFF
>TRBJ2-1|.|.|TRBV21-1
TGTGCCAGGGCTAGCAGCGGGGGGTACAATGAGCAGTTCTTC
CARASSGGYNEQFF
>TRBJ2-3|.|.|TRBV30
TGTGCCTGGAGTCCTCTAGGCTACGAAGGAGATACGCAGTATTTT
CAWSPLGYEGDTQYF
>TRBJ2-5|.|.|TRBV3-1/TRBV3-2
TGTGCCAGCACCCTGACTAGAAAGTTTCAAGAGACCCAGTACTTC
CASTLTRKFQETQYF
>TRBJ1-1|.|.|TRBV19
TGTGCCAGTGGGACACTCCGGGGAACTGAAGCTTTCTTT
CASGTLRGTEAFF
>TRBJ2-3|few|.|TRBV7-9
TGTGCCAGCAGCTGGCGAGCTAGCGGCACAGATACGCAGTATTTT
CASSWRASGTDTQYF
>TRBJ2-5|.|.|TRBV14
TGTGCCAGCAGCCAAGTCACCGAGACCCAGTACTTC
CASSQVTETQYF
>TRBJ2-7|.|.|TRBV6-1
TGTGCCAGCAGTGATAGGGGGGGCGACGAGCAGTACTTC
CASSDRGGDEQYF
>TRBJ2-7|few|TRBD2|TRBV4-2
TGTGCCAGCAGCCAAGATCTGAGGGACTATGAACAGTACTTC
CASSQDLRDYEQYF
>TRBJ2-7|.|.|TRBV29-1
TGCAGCGCTTTCGGGACTGGGAGCTCCTACGAGCAGTACTTC
CSAFGTGSSYEQYF
>TRBJ2-2|.|TRBD2|TRBV9
TGTGCCAGCAGCGGGGGACTAGCGGGTATGGGGAACACCGGGGAGCTGTTTTTT
CASSGGLAGMGNTGELFF
>TRBJ1-2|.|.|TRBV18
TGTGCCAGCTCCGCAGACAGTAACTATGGCTACACCTTC
CASSADSNYGYTF
>TRBJ2-2|.|.|TRBV4-1
TGCGCCAGCAGCCATCCCAAGGTTCCGAACACCGGGGAGCTGTTTTTT
CASSHPKVPNTGELFF
>TRBJ2-2|.|.|TRBV12-3/TRBV12-4
TGTGCCGGCCGAACCGGGAACACCGGGGAGCTGTTTTTT
CAGRTGNTGELFF
>TRBJ2-1|.|TRBD1|TRBV7-2
TGTGCCAGCAGCTTAGAACAGGGGTCCTACAATGAGCAGTTCTTC
CASSLEQGSYNEQFF
>TRBJ1-6|.|.|TRBV19
TGTGCCAGTAGTCTCAGGACCCGGCGGAATTCACCCCTCCACTTT
CASSLRTRRNSPLHF
>TRBJ2-7|.|.|TRBV19
TGTGCCAGTAGTTCTGAGTCCTACGAGCAGTACTTC
CASSSESYEQYF
>TRBJ1-2|.|.|TRBV5-1
TGCGCCAGCAGCTTAGCAGGGGAGGACTATGGCTACACCTTC
CASSLAGEDYGYTF
>TRBJ2-1|.|TRBD2|TRBV6-2/TRBV6-3
TGTGCCAGCAGTATTAGCGGGATTATATACAATGAGCAGTTCTTC
CASSISGIIYNEQFF
>TRBJ1-1|.|.|TRBV19
TGTGCCAGTAGTAGAGGGGATGTGAACACTGAAGCTTTCTTT
CASSRGDVNTEAFF
>TRBJ2-7|once|.|TRBV10-3
TGTGCCATCAGTGAGTCAGCGAACCGCCCCTACGAGCAGTACTTC
CAISESANRPYEQYF
>TRBJ2-5|.|.|TRBV4-3
TGCGCCAGCAGCCTAAGACCTCAAGAGACCCAGTACTTC
CASSLRPQETQYF
>TRBJ2-7|.|TRBD2|TRBV18
TGTGCCAGCTCCCAAGCTAGCGGGAGTACCGAGCAGTACTTC
CASSQASGSTEQYF
>TRBJ2-5|.|.|TRBV7-9
TGTGCCAGCAGCGTCTCGGAGACCCAGTACTTC
CASSVSETQYF
>TRBJ2-3|.|.|TRBV4-3
TGCGCCAGCAGCCGCGGGACGGGACTTTCTAACACAGATACGCAGTATTTT
CASSRGTGLSNTDTQYF
>TRBJ2-2|once|TRBD2|TRBV5-1
TGCGCCAGCAGCTCCGGACTAGCGGGGGGGAACACCGGGGAGCTGTTTTTT
CASSSGLAGGNTGELFF
>TRBJ2-2|few|TRBD2|TRBV4-2
TGTGCCAGCAGCCAAGGGGGCCTAGCGGGAGGAACAAACACCGGGGAGCTGTTTTTT
CASSQGGLAGGTNTGELFF
>TRBJ1-1|.|TRBD1|TRBV6-5
TGTGCCAGCAGTTACTCGGCGACAGGGGTGAACACTGAAGCTTTCTTT
CASSYSATGVNTEAFF
>TRBJ1-4|.|.|TRBV7-8
TGTGCCAGCAGCTTAGGATCCGTTAATGAAAAACTGTTTTTT
CASSLGSVNEKLFF
>TRBJ1-2|.|.|TRBV5-4
TGTGCCAGCAGGCCGCCGGGGGCCTCCCTCTTCTATGGCTACACCTTC
CASRPPGASLFYGYTF
>TRBJ2-7|.|TRBD1|TRBV5-8
TGTGCCAGCAGCATCGGACAGGGTCGGCAGTACTTC
CASSIGQGRQYF
>TRBJ1-1|.|TRBD1|TRBV7-2
TGTGCCAGCAGCCTACTCAGGGGGCTTAGGAACACTGAAGCTTTCTTT
CASSLLRGLRNTEAFF
>TRBJ2-5|.|.|TRBV6-2/TRBV6-3
TGTGCCAGCAGTTACGTGGCTAGGGGGTACCAAGAGACCCAGTACTTC
CASSYVARGYQETQYF
>TRBJ2-5|.|.|TRBV7-9
TGTGCCAGCAGCTTAGGGACAGACCCTGAGACCCAGTACTTC
CASSLGTDPETQYF
>TRBJ2-7|.|TRBD1|TRBV5-1
TGCGCCAGCAGTTCACAACAGGGGTCGGGCGACGAGCAGTACTTC
CASSSQQGSGDEQYF
>TRBJ1-1|.|.|TRBV12-5
TGTGCTAGTGGTGTATGGAACACTGAAGCTTTCTTT
CASGVWNTEAFF
>TRBJ2-3|.|TRBD2|TRBV6-2/TRBV6-3
TGTGCCAGCAGCAACGGGGGGGCGACAGATACGCAGTATTTT
CASSNGGATDTQYF
>TRBJ1-6|.|TRBD1|TRBV9
TGTGCCAGCAGCACCCCAGGGGAAGGGGGCTCACCCCTCCACTTT
CASSTPGEGGSPLHF
>TRBJ1-2|.|.|TRBV12-3/TRBV12-4
TGTGCCAGCAGTTCAAGGCCGATGGGCTACACCTTC
CASSSRPMGYTF
>TRBJ2-5|.|.|TRBV4-3
TGCGCCAGCAGCCCTAAAGGTCCCACGGGAAGGGAGACCCAGTACTTC
CASSPKGPTGRETQYF
>TRBJ2-6|.|TRBD2|TRBV7-2
TGTGCCAGCAGCTTAACGGGGGGCTCTGGGGCCAACGTCCTGACTTTC
CASSLTGGSGANVLTF
>TRBJ2-2|few|TRBD1|TRBV9
TGTGCCAGCAGCGTCCCGGGACAGGGGAAGAACACCGGGGAGCTGTTTTTT
CASSVPGQGKNTGELFF
>TRBJ2-2|few|TRBD2|TRBV7-2
TGTGCCAGCAGCCTGACTAGCGGGTCCGGGGAGCTGTTTTTT
CASSLTSGSGELFF
>TRBJ1-2|.|TRBD1|TRBV7-2
TGTGCCAGCAGCTTCCGGGACAGGGATAACTATGGCTACACCTTC
CASSFRDRDNYGYTF
>TRBJ1-3|.|.|TRBV2
TGTGCCAGCAGTGAACCCAGGGCTGGAAACACCATATATTTT
CASSEPRAGNTIYF
>TRBJ2-7|.|.|TRBV6-5
TGTGCCAGCAGCCCCGTAAGCTCCTACGAGCAGTACTTC
CASSPVSSYEQYF
>TRBJ2-1|few|TRBD1|TRBV7-2
TGTGCCAGCAGCTCAACCTCAGGGGGCTGGGGCAATGAGCAGTTCTTC
CASSSTSGGWGNEQFF
>TRBJ1-1|.|TRBD1|TRBV4-3
TGCGCCAGCAGCCAAGATTCCAGGGGGCGCGGCACTGAAGCTTTCTTT
CASSQDSRGRGTEAFF
>TRBJ2-3|.|TRBD2|TRBV7-2
TGTGCCAGCAGCTTAGGGGCCGATAGCGGGGTTGATACGCAGTATTTT
CASSLGADSGVDTQYF
>TRBJ1-6|.|TRBD1|TRBV7-2
TGTGCCAGCAGCCTAAGGACAGGAAACTATAATTCACCCCTCCACTTT
CASSLRTGNYNSPLHF
>TRBJ2-4|.|TRBD1|TRBV4-1
TGCGCCAGCAGCCAACAGGGACAGGGCGGCATTCAGTACTTC
CASSQQGQGGIQYF